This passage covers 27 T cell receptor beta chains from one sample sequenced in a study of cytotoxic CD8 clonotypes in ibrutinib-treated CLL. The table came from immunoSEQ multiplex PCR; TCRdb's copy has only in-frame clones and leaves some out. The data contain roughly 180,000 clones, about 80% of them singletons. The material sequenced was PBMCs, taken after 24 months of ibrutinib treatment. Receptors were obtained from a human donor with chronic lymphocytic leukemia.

For the CDR3, the DNA is TGCAGCGTTGAGTTCGTGGACAGGAACACTGAAGCTTTCTTT. Residues: CSVEFVDRNTEAFF. The gene calls are TRBV29-1 and TRBJ1-1; a weak D match, TRBD1 (6 bases). V was shortened by 3 bases and J by 1 base, with 12 bases between the two germline ends. CDR3 length equals 14 residues. The germline CDR1 and CDR2 sequences are SQVTM and ANQGSEA.

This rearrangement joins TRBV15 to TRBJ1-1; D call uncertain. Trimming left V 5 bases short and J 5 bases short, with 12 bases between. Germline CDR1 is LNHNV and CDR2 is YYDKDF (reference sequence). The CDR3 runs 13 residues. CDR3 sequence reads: CATSSPPGTEAFF. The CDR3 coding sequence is TGTGCCACCAGCTCTCCGCCCGGGACTGAAGCTTTCTTT.

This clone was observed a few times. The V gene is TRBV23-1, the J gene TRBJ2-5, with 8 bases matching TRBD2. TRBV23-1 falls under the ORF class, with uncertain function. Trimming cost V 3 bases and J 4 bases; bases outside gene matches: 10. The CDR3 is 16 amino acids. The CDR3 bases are TGCGCCAGCAGTCATCCCGGAGCGGGAGAGGGAGAGACCCAGTACTTC. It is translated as CASSHPGAGEGETQYF.

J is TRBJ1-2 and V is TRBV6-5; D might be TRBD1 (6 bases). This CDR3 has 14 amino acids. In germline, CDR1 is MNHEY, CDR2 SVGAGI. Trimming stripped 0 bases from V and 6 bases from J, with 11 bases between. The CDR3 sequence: CASSYSRRGDGYTF. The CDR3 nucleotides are TGTGCCAGCAGTTACTCGAGAAGGGGGGATGGCTACACCTTC.

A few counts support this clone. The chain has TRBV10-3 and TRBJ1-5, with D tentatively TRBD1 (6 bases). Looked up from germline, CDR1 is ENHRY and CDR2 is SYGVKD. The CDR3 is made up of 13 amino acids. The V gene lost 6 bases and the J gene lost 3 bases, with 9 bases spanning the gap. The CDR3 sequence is CAIRGAVNQPQHF. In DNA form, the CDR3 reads TGTGCCATCAGGGGGGCGGTCAATCAGCCCCAGCATTTT.

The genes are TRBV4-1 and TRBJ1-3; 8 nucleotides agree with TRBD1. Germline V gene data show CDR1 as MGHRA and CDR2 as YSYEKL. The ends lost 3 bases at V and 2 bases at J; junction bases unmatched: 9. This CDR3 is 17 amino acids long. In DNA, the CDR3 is TGCGCCAGCAGCCATGCCCCGGGACAGGCGACTGGAAACACCATATATTTT. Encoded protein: CASSHAPGQATGNTIYF.

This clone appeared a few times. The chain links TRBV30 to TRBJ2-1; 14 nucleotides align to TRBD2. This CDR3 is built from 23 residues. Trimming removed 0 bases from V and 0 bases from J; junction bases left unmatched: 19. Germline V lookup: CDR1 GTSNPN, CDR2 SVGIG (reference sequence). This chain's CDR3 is CAWSVSGTLGLAGARSSYNEQFF. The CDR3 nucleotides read TGTGCCTGGAGTGTATCGGGTACTTTGGGACTAGCGGGGGCGCGAAGCTCCTACAATGAGCAGTTCTTC.

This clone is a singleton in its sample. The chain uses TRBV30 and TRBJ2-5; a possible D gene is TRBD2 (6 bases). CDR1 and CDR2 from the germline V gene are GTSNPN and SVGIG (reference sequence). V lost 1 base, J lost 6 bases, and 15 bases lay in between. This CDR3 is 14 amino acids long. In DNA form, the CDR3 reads TGTGCCTGGAGTGCCCTCTTGGGGGGACAGACCCAGTACTTC. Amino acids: CAWSALLGGQTQYF.

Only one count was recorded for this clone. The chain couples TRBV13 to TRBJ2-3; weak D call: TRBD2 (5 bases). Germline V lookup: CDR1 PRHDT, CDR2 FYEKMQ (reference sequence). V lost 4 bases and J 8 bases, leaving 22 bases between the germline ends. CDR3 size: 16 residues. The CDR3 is CASSSSPSLPISTQYF. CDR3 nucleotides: TGTGCCAGCAGCTCTAGCCCGTCACTCCCGATATCTACGCAGTATTTT.

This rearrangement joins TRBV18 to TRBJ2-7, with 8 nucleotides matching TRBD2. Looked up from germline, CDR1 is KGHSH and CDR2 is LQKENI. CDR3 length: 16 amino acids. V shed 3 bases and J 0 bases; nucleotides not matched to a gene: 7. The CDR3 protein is CASSPLGLAGSYEQYF. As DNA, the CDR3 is TGTGCCAGCTCACCTCTGGGTCTAGCGGGCTCCTACGAGCAGTACTTC.

CDR3 in amino acids: CASSDSTSGVVQETQYF. The CDR3 nucleotides read TGTGCCAGCAGTGACTCGACTTCCGGTGTAGTACAAGAGACCCAGTACTTC. This chain joins TRBV6-4 and TRBJ2-5, with unresolved D. The V end lost 0 bases, the J end lost 2 bases, and 16 bases lay between the germline ends. CDR1 and CDR2 from the germline V gene are MRHNA and SNTAGT. CDR3 length equals 17 residues.

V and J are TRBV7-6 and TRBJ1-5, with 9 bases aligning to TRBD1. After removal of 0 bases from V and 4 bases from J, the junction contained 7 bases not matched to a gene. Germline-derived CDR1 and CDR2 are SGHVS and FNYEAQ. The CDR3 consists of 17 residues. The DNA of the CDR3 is TGTGCCAGCAGCTTAGCGTATGGACAGGGGCCAAATCAGCCCCAGCATTTT. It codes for CASSLAYGQGPNQPQHF.

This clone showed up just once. DNA of the CDR3: TGCGCCAGCAGCTTCGGACTAGCGGGACGAGTAGGTTCGTCAGGGGAGTTCTTC. As protein: CASSFGLAGRVGSSGEFF. This sequence joins TRBV5-1 and TRBJ2-1; TRBD2 matches at 12 bases. Trimming cost V 2 bases and J 14 bases; bases outside gene matches: 20. Germline V gene lookup returns CDR1 SGHRS and CDR2 YFSETQ. The CDR3 has 18 amino acids.

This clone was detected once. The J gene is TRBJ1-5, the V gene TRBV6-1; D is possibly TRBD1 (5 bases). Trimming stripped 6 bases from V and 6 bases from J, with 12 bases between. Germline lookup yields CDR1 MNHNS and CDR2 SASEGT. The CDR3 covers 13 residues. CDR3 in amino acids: CASRTAGIQPQHF. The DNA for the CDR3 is TGTGCCAGCAGGACCGCAGGGATTCAGCCCCAGCATTTT.

In nucleotides, the CDR3 is TGTGCCAGCAGCTTCCAGCCTTTGACAGGGTTCGCTGAAGCTTTCTTT. Translating it yields CASSFQPLTGFAEAFF. The rearrangement links TRBV5-4 to TRBJ1-1; 7 nucleotides agree with TRBD1. The CDR3 is 16 amino acids. Germline lookup yields CDR1 SGHNT and CDR2 YYREEE (reference sequence). The V segment lost 2 bases and the J segment 6 bases; nucleotides outside the gene matches: 13.

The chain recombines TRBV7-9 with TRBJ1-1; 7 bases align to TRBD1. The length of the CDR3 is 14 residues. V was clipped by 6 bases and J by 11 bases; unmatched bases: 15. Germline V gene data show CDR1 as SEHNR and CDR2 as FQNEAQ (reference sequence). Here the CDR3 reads CASSTRDRAGAAFF. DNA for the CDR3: TGTGCCAGCAGTACCCGAGACAGGGCGGGCGCGGCTTTCTTT.

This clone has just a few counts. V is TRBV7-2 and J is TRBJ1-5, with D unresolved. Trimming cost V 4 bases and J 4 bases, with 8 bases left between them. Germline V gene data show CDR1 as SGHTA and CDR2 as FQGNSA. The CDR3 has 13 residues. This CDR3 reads CASSSSTNQPQHF. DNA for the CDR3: TGTGCCAGCAGCTCCTCTACAAATCAGCCCCAGCATTTT.

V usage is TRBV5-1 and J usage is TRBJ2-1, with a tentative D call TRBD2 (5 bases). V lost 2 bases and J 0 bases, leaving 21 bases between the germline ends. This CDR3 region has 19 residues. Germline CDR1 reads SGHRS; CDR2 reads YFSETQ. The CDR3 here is CASSLFTRRKVSSYNEQFF. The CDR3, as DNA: TGCGCCAGCAGCTTATTTACTAGAAGAAAAGTGAGCTCCTACAATGAGCAGTTCTTC.

Written as DNA, the CDR3 is TGTGCCAGCAGCTTAGACCCCGCTTCACCCCTCCACTTT. It encodes CASSLDPASPLHF. This chain uses TRBV11-2 with TRBJ1-6, with D unresolved. The germline V gene encodes CDR1 SGHAT and CDR2 FQNNGV. Trimming cost V 0 bases and J 9 bases, with 6 bases left between them. The CDR3 length is 13 residues.

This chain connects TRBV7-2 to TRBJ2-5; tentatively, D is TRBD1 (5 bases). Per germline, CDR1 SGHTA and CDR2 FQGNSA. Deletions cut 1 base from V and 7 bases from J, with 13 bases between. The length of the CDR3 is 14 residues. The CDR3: CASSLDQGRPTQYF. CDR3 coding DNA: TGTGCCAGCAGCTTAGACCAGGGAAGGCCGACCCAGTACTTC.

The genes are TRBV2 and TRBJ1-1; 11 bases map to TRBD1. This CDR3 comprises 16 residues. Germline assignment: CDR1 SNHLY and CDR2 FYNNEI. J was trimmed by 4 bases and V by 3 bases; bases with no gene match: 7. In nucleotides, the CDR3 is TGTGCCAGCAGTGATCCTCGGACAGGGGGCCCCACTGAAGCTTTCTTT. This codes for CASSDPRTGGPTEAFF.

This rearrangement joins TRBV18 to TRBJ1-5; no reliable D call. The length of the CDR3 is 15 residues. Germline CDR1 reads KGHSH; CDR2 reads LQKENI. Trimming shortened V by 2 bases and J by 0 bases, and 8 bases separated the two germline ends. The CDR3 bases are TGTGCCAGCTCACCAGGGCCAGTTAGCAATCAGCCCCAGCATTTT. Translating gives CASSPGPVSNQPQHF.

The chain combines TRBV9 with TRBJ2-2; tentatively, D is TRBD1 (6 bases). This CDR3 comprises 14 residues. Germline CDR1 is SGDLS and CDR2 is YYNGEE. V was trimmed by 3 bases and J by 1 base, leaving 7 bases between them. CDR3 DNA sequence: TGTGCCAGCAGCGCGGACAGGAACACCGGGGAGCTGTTTTTT. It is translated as CASSADRNTGELFF.

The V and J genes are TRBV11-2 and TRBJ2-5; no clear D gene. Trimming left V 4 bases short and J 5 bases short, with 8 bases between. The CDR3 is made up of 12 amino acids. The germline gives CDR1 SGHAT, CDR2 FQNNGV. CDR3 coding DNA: TGTGCCAGCAGCTCTATGGGGGAGACCCAGTACTTC. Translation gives CASSSMGETQYF.

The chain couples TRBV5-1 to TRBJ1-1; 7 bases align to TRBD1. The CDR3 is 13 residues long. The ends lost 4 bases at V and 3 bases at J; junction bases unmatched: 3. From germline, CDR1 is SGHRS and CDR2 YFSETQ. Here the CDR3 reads CASSLGQYTEAFF. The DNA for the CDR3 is TGCGCCAGCAGCCTGGGACAGTACACTGAAGCTTTCTTT.

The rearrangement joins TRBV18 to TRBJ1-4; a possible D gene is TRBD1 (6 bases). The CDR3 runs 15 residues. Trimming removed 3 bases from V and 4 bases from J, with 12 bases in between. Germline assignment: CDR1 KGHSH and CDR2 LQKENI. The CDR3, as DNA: TGTGCCAGCTCACCCTTAGAGGGGGTTAATGAAAAACTGTTTTTT. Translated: CASSPLEGVNEKLFF. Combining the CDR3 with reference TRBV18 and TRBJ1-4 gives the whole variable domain NAGVMQNPRHLVRRRGQEARLRCSPMKGHSHVYWYRQLPEEGLKFMVYLQKENIIDESGMPKERFSAEFPKEGPSILRIQQVVRGDSAAYFCASSPLEGVNEKLFFGSGTQLSVL.

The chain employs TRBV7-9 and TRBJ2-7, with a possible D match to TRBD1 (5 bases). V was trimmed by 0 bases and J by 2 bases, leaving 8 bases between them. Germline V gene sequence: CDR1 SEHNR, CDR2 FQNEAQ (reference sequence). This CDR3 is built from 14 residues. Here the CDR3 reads CASSLAQAPYEQYF. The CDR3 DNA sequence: TGTGCCAGCAGCTTAGCACAGGCCCCCTACGAGCAGTACTTC.